These T cell receptor beta chains were read from a single sample in a study of blood T cell repertoires in COVID-19. Clones were sequenced by immunoSEQ multiplex PCR, and TCRdb holds only the in-frame ones, with some missing. The sample lists approximately 15,000 clones; about 83% were seen once. Sequences were obtained from peripheral blood. Receptors were obtained from a man in his forties with active or convalescent COVID-19. Each CDR3 is given with its conserved first and last residue. A D gene is named only where the DNA matches it firmly. Not all rows give a size; the values are once, few, many and, for expanded clones, a class.

V gene	D gene	clone size	J gene	CDR3 protein	CDR3 DNA
TRBV25-1	.	.	TRBJ2-1	CASSNHRGGRHEQFF	TGTGCCAGCAGTAATCACAGGGGGGGACGGCATGAGCAGTTCTTC
TRBV4-2	TRBD1	.	TRBJ1-4	CASSPSQGLNEKLFF	TGTGCCAGCAGTCCCTCACAGGGGCTAAATGAAAAACTGTTTTTT
TRBV12-2	.	once	TRBJ1-3	CASRLPDGGADRAPWAGNTIYF	TGTGCAAGTCGCCTACCCGATGGGGGGGCGGACAGGGCCCCTTGGGCCGGAAACACCATATATTTT
TRBV13	TRBD1	.	TRBJ2-5	CASSQTRNRGQETQYF	TGTGCCAGCAGCCAAACCCGCAACAGGGGACAAGAGACCCAGTACTTC
TRBV9	TRBD1	.	TRBJ2-1	CASSYFGQGQDEQFF	TGTGCCAGCAGCTACTTCGGACAGGGCCAGGATGAGCAGTTCTTC
TRBV12-3/TRBV12-4	.	few	TRBJ1-1	CASSFYPGTEAFF	TGTGCCAGCAGTTTTTACCCGGGGACTGAAGCTTTCTTT
TRBV7-2	.	few	TRBJ1-5	CASSLARGNQPQHF	TGTGCCAGCAGCTTAGCGCGGGGCAATCAGCCCCAGCATTTT
TRBV6-4	TRBD1	.	TRBJ1-1	CASSRTGNTEAFF	TGTGCCAGCAGTCGGACAGGGAACACTGAAGCTTTCTTT
TRBV9	TRBD2	.	TRBJ2-5	CASSVLGGAGQETQYF	TGTGCCAGCAGCGTACTCGGGGGGGCCGGACAAGAGACCCAGTACTTC
TRBV30	TRBD2	.	TRBJ2-3	CAWSPGTSGVADTQYF	TGTGCCTGGAGTCCCGGGACTAGCGGGGTGGCAGATACGCAGTATTTT
TRBV7-9	TRBD1	.	TRBJ2-5	CASSADRGRETQYF	TGTGCCAGCAGCGCCGACAGGGGGCGAGAGACCCAGTACTTC
TRBV6-6	.	few	TRBJ2-7	CASSPWGGLVEQYF	TGTGCCAGCAGTCCCTGGGGGGGGCTAGTCGAGCAGTACTTC
TRBV24-1	TRBD1	.	TRBJ2-3	CATSDFRQGVDTQYF	TGTGCCACCAGTGATTTCAGGCAGGGGGTAGATACGCAGTATTTT